This record concerns one T cell receptor beta chain sequence. The data stem from a study of Ad26.COV2.S vaccination and SARS-CoV-2 variants. Regarding treatment: around 19 received Ad26.COV2.S at low or high dose, single or two shots; five or six received placebo; per-sample allocation not given. Sampling was performed 63 days after the first vaccine or placebo injection. V dropped 2 bases and J dropped 5 bases, with 12 bases sitting between them. CDR3 length: 15 amino acids. The germline V gene encodes CDR1 MNHEY and CDR2 SVGEGT. Profiled with immunoSEQ multiplex PCR; TCRdb holds only in-frame clones, not every one. The sample consists of some 410,000 clones, about 90% of them appearing once.

The material sequenced was peripheral blood, taken in a trial of Ad26.COV2.S vaccine versus placebo. The gene calls are TRBV6-2 or TRBV6-3 and TRBJ1-4; TRBD1 is a possible D gene (5 bases). The sequence came from a person between 18 and 65 years old who received the Ad26.COV2.S COVID-19 vaccine or a placebo. CDR3 nucleotides: TGTGCCAGCAGTTACGCAGGGACGAAAAATGAAAAACTGTTTTTT. Translating gives CASSYAGTKNEKLFF.